Below, 2 T cell receptor beta chains from the same sample are listed, as sequenced in a study of monozygotic twins with cystic fibrosis. Using immunoSEQ multiplex PCR, the repertoire was profiled, and TCRdb retains in-frame clones only, with some absent. The profile shows about 14,000 clones, 80% to 90% of them singletons. The sequenced sample consisted of blood. The receptors originated from a boy aged 10-17 years with cystic fibrosis.

In DNA, the CDR3 is TGTGCCAGCAGCTTGTTAAGGGGGCGCCTTAATGAAAAACTGTTTTTT. As protein: CASSLLRGRLNEKLFF. The chain employs TRBV5-6 and TRBJ1-4; 7 nucleotides agree with TRBD1. This CDR3 has 16 residues. V lost 1 base, J lost 4 bases, and 7 bases stayed unmatched. Germline lookup yields CDR1 SGHDT and CDR2 YYEEEE.

The genes are TRBV4-1 and TRBJ2-3; 7 positions match TRBD2. There are 17 residues in the CDR3. Per germline, CDR1 MGHRA and CDR2 YSYEKL. Trimming removed 0 bases from V and 2 bases from J; junction bases left unmatched: 8. The CDR3 here is CASSQDRRRGFTDTQYF. For the CDR3, the DNA is TGCGCCAGCAGCCAAGATCGTCGGCGGGGGTTCACAGATACGCAGTATTTT.